The 30 T cell receptor beta chains given below trace back to one sample, sequenced in a study of T-cell reconstitution after alpha-beta-depleted transplantation in children (dated by TCRdb to 2016 to 2017). In the paper's terms, the treatment or condition label means: allogeneic hematopoietic cell transplantation with graft depleted of TCRalphabeta T cells and CD19 B cells. Library construction relied on PCR. TCRdb lists the instrument as Illumina HiSeq 2500. To normalize quantification of the TCRbeta repertoire, the TCR libraries were built with molecular barcoding that relied on unique molecular identifiers. TCRdb applied fastp at Q25 and MiXCR to the public reads, then kept only in-frame beta chains. Rows with a matching CDR3 protein are joined into one entry that keeps the most common DNA and genes. The sample has 200,000 to 300,000 distinct CDR3 sequences on record, roughly 25% of them singletons. Roughly 2.6% of the sample is held by the ten biggest clonotypes.

The sample was PBMCs, taken before TCRalphabeta/CD19-depleted stem cell transplant. The source of these receptors is a girl aged 2-10 years with Fanconi anemia, due to receive a stem cell transplant.

The sample holds a few counts of this clonotype. V is TRBV12-3 or TRBV12-4 and J is TRBJ1-4, with a possible D match to TRBD1 (6 bases). CDR3 length equals 15 residues. Trimming shortened V by 7 bases and J by 10 bases, and 22 bases separated the two germline ends. The CDR3 reads CASNTGSSRMGKLFF. CDR3 DNA sequence: TGTGCCAGCAACACAGGGTCGTCCCGGATGGGAAAACTGTTTTTT.

V and J are TRBV2 and TRBJ2-2; D perhaps matches TRBD2 (5 bases). V lost 5 bases to trimming and J lost 4 bases, with 14 bases between them. CDR1 is SNHLY and CDR2 is FYNNEI in the germline V gene. This CDR3 is built from 15 residues. In nucleotides, the CDR3 is TGTGCCAGCAGTCCCTCGGGATTAGGCACCGGGGAGCTGTTTTTT. This translates into CASSPSGLGTGELFF.

CDR3 nucleotides: TGTGCCAGCAGCCTTGGGCGGCCCCCCTACAATGAGCAGTTCTTC. Translation: CASSLGRPPYNEQFF. The genes are TRBV7-8 and TRBJ2-1; D unresolved. The V end lost 5 bases, the J end lost 2 bases, and 13 bases lay between the germline ends. Germline V CDR1 and CDR2: SGHVS, FQNEAQ. This CDR3 is 15 amino acids long. Full variable domain (outside the CDR3, taken from reference TRBV7-8 and TRBJ2-1): GAGVSQSPRYKVAKRGQDVALRCDPISGHVSLFWYQQALGQGPEFLTYFQNEAQLDKSGLPSDRFFAERPEGSVSTLKIQRTQQEDSAVYLCASSLGRPPYNEQFFGPGTRLTVL.

This clonotype was seen repeatedly, ten times or more. This sequence joins TRBV12-3 or TRBV12-4 and TRBJ1-6, with a weak D call TRBD1 (6 bases). V was trimmed by 4 bases and J by 8 bases, leaving 15 bases between them. The CDR3 runs 15 residues. The CDR3 reads CASSSGARRDSPLHF. The DNA of the CDR3 is TGTGCCAGCAGTTCAGGGGCCAGGAGGGATTCACCCCTCCACTTT.

The sample holds many counts of this clonotype. Written as DNA, the CDR3 is TGCAGTGCCGAGCAGCGGGGGGGATACAATGAGCAGTTCTTC. Amino acid sequence: CSAEQRGGYNEQFF. V is TRBV20-1 and J is TRBJ2-1; 10 bases fit TRBD2. CDR3 size: 14 residues. After removal of 6 bases from V and 4 bases from J, the junction contained 6 bases not matched to a gene. Germline CDR1 is DFQATT and CDR2 is SNEGSKA (reference sequence).

This clonotype was seen a handful of times. The chain links TRBV6-1 to TRBJ1-2, with TRBD1 identical over 8 bases. V lost 5 bases, J lost 3 bases, and 5 bases stayed unmatched. The CDR3 has 14 residues. Germline CDR1 and CDR2: MNHNS and SASEGT. CDR3 nucleotides: TGTGCCAGCAGTACGACAGGGGCAGACTATGGCTACACCTTC. Protein sequence: CASSTTGADYGYTF.

This clonotype was recorded a few times. V is TRBV7-3 and J is TRBJ2-3; 9 positions match TRBD1. Germline values: CDR1 SGHTA, CDR2 FQGTGA. V was clipped by 2 bases and J by 5 bases; unmatched bases: 2. The CDR3 runs 14 residues. The chain's CDR3 is CASSLRTGEDTQYF. The CDR3 bases are TGTGCCAGCAGCTTACGGACAGGGGAAGATACGCAGTATTTT.

There are a few counts of this clonotype. The genes are TRBV5-1 and TRBJ2-7; 7 bases align to TRBD1. The CDR3 is 14 amino acids. CDR1 SGHRS and CDR2 YFSETQ come from the germline V gene. With 0 bases clipped from V and 6 bases from J, the junction kept 6 bases outside the gene matches. The CDR3 is CASSLVVTGFEQYF. As DNA, the CDR3 is TGCGCCAGCAGCTTGGTGGTGACAGGGTTCGAGCAGTACTTC.

V usage is TRBV7-6 and J usage is TRBJ2-7; 7 bases fit TRBD2. The CDR3 covers 13 residues. The junction had 3 bases not matched to a gene; V was cut back by 3 bases and J by 4 bases. CDR1 is SGHVS and CDR2 is FNYEAQ in the germline V gene. Here the CDR3 DNA reads TGTGCCAGCAGCTTTGGGGAGGGATACGAGCAGTACTTC. It encodes CASSFGEGYEQYF.

This chain uses TRBV18 with TRBJ1-5; TRBD1 matches 10 bases. In germline, CDR1 is KGHSH, CDR2 LQKENI. The J segment lost 3 bases and the V segment lost 2 bases, leaving 1 base of the junction unmatched. The CDR3 is 15 amino acids. The CDR3 sequence is CASSPGTGVNQPQHF. The CDR3, as DNA: TGTGCCAGCTCACCAGGGACAGGGGTCAATCAGCCCCAGCATTTT.

The chain combines TRBV28 with TRBJ2-7, with TRBD2 matching 10 bases. The trim removed 10 bases at V and 3 bases at J, leaving 3 bases unmatched. Per the germline V gene, CDR1 is MDHEN and CDR2 is SYDVKM. This CDR3 comprises 12 residues. The CDR3 nucleotides are TGTGCCACGGGACTAGCGCACTACGAGCAGTACTTC. Amino acids: CATGLAHYEQYF.

This rearrangement joins TRBV7-3 to TRBJ2-2, with D maybe TRBD1 (6 bases). Trimming cost V 1 base and J 8 bases, with 11 bases left between them. The germline V gene has CDR1 SGHTA and CDR2 FQGTGA. This CDR3 has 14 residues. The CDR3 protein is CASSLIVGAGELFF. The CDR3, as DNA: TGTGCCAGCAGCTTAATCGTGGGGGCTGGGGAGCTGTTTTTT.

This clonotype was observed once. This chain uses TRBV5-1 with TRBJ2-1; 8 bases line up with TRBD2. CDR1 SGHRS and CDR2 YFSETQ come from the germline V gene. The CDR3 extends over 14 amino acids. With V trimmed by 7 bases and J by 4 bases, 7 bases remained unmatched. In DNA, the CDR3 is TGCGCCAGCGCCGGGACTAGTGGGTACAATGAGCAGTTCTTC. It is translated as CASAGTSGYNEQFF.

This clonotype was seen ten or more times. The CDR3 DNA sequence: TGCGCCAGCAGCTTGGCAGGGACAGCGAACACTGAAGCTTTCTTT. Amino acids: CASSLAGTANTEAFF. The chain links TRBV5-1 to TRBJ1-1; TRBD1 aligns across 7 bases. V lost 0 bases and J lost 1; bases outside the gene matches: 3. The CDR3 loop spans 15 amino acids. Germline CDR1 SGHRS, CDR2 YFSETQ.

There are many counts of this clonotype. The DNA for the CDR3 is TGCAGCGGTTGGGACAGCTCCTACGAGCAGTACTTC. As protein: CSGWDSSYEQYF. The rearrangement joins TRBV29-1 to TRBJ2-7; 7 bases agree with TRBD1. Germline V CDR1 and CDR2: SQVTM, ANQGSEA. J lost 0 bases, V lost 7 bases, and 3 bases had no gene match. The CDR3 runs 12 residues.

This clonotype was observed a few times. The genes are TRBV20-1 and TRBJ1-4; 7 nucleotides agree with TRBD1. Germline V gene sequence: CDR1 DFQATT, CDR2 SNEGSKA (reference sequence). V was clipped by 0 bases and J by 5 bases; unmatched bases: 3. The CDR3 contains 14 residues. The DNA for the CDR3 is TGCAGTGCTAGAGAGTTGGGACAGAATGAAAAACTGTTTTTT. Translating gives CSARELGQNEKLFF.

This clonotype was seen ten or more times. V usage is TRBV11-1 and J usage is TRBJ2-1; a possible D gene is TRBD2 (5 bases). Germline CDR1 is SGHAT and CDR2 is FQDESV (reference sequence). Trimming took 0 bases from V and 7 from J, leaving 10 bases between them. CDR3 length equals 14 residues. The CDR3 region is CASSLAGRTNEQFF. The CDR3 region has the DNA TGTGCCAGCAGCTTAGCTGGCCGGACTAATGAGCAGTTCTTC. Full variable domain (outside the CDR3, taken from reference TRBV11-1 and TRBJ2-1): EAEVAQSPRYKITEKSQAVAFWCDPISGHATLYWYRQILGQGPELLVQFQDESVVDDSQLPKDRFSAERLKGVDSTLKIQPAELGDSAMYLCASSLAGRTNEQFFGPGTRLTVL.

V and J are TRBV27 and TRBJ2-2, with 13 bases lining up with TRBD2. With 5 bases clipped from V and 11 bases from J, the junction kept 14 bases outside the gene matches. CDR3 size: 17 residues. Germline assignment: CDR1 MNHEY and CDR2 SMNVEV (reference sequence). The CDR3 DNA reads TGTGCCAGCAGTCTATTCTTTTCCGGACTAGCGGGAGCCGAGCTGTTTTTT. Encoded protein: CASSLFFSGLAGAELFF.

This clonotype was found a few times. This chain uses TRBV14 with TRBJ2-1; 12 bases line up with TRBD2. Germline loops: CDR1 SGHDN, CDR2 FVKESK. CDR3 size: 14 residues. Germline trimming cut 0 bases from V and 15 bases from J; bases unmatched to any gene: 6. CDR3 DNA sequence: TGTGCCAGCAGCCAAGAGACTAGCGGGAGCGCGCGGTTCTTC. Protein product: CASSQETSGSARFF.

Ten or more counts support this clonotype. The chain joins TRBV20-1 to TRBJ1-5; 7 bases agree with TRBD1. The V and J ends lost 4 bases and 2 bases, in that order; junction bases with no gene match: 2. CDR3 length equals 13 residues. Per the germline V gene, CDR1 is DFQATT and CDR2 is SNEGSKA (reference sequence). CDR3 DNA sequence: TGCAGTGCTACCGACAGGGGCAATCAGCCCCAGCATTTT. Translation gives CSATDRGNQPQHF.

This clonotype turned up a few times. This chain connects TRBV29-1 to TRBJ1-4; D not resolved. CDR3 size: 13 residues. Germline CDR1 and CDR2: SQVTM and ANQGSEA. The V end lost 4 bases, the J end lost 2 bases, and 8 bases lay between the germline ends. In nucleotides, the CDR3 is TGCAGCGTTGCGACGGTGACTAATGAAAAACTGTTTTTT. Its protein product is CSVATVTNEKLFF. The full variable domain, rest sourced from reference TRBV29-1 and TRBJ1-4, is SAVISQKPSRDICQRGTSLTIQCQVDSQVTMMFWYRQQPGQSLTLIATANQGSEATYESGFVIDKFPISRPNLTFSTLTVSNMSPEDSSIYLCSVATVTNEKLFFGSGTQLSVL.

The rearrangement joins TRBV6-1 to TRBJ2-5, with D unresolved. V was trimmed by 6 bases and J by 5 bases, leaving 16 bases between them. CDR1 and CDR2 (germline): MNHNS, SASEGT. The CDR3 loop spans 14 amino acids. In nucleotides, the CDR3 is TGTGCCAGCAGCCCTAGGTCCCATCGGGAGACCCAGTACTTC. Amino acids: CASSPRSHRETQYF.

At least ten counts were recorded for this clonotype. The gene calls are TRBV12-3 or TRBV12-4 and TRBJ2-5; 8 bases match TRBD2. CDR3 length equals 15 residues. With V trimmed by 2 bases and J by 2 bases, 4 bases remained unmatched. CDR3 sequence reads: CASSLLAGVQETQYF. CDR3 in DNA: TGTGCCAGCAGTTTACTAGCGGGTGTGCAAGAGACCCAGTACTTC.

The table lists this clonotype with a count of one. The chain is built from TRBV24-1 and TRBJ2-1; TRBD2 aligns across 10 bases. CDR3 length: 14 residues. CDR1 and CDR2 from the germline V gene are KGHDR and SFDVKD. Germline trimming cut 3 bases from V and 12 bases from J; bases unmatched to any gene: 7. Written as DNA, the CDR3 is TGTGCCACCAGTGATGCACTAGCGGGGCAGCGGCAGTTCTTC. It translates to CATSDALAGQRQFF.

This chain links TRBV7-7 with TRBJ2-7; 8 bases map to TRBD1. There are 13 residues in the CDR3. In germline, CDR1 is SSHAT, CDR2 FNYEAQ (reference sequence). The ends lost 1 base at V and 6 bases at J; junction bases unmatched: 2. The CDR3 loop is CASSLVGTGEQYF. The CDR3 DNA sequence: TGTGCCAGCAGCTTAGTAGGGACAGGCGAGCAGTACTTC.

This clonotype was found a few times. The rearrangement uses TRBV20-1 and TRBJ2-3; D is ambiguous. Trimming pared 0 bases from V and 6 bases from J, leaving 7 bases between. The CDR3 is made up of 12 amino acids. Germline V gene sequence: CDR1 DFQATT, CDR2 SNEGSKA (reference sequence). CDR3 in amino acids: CSARDVGDTQYF. The CDR3 DNA is TGCAGTGCTAGAGATGTCGGGGATACGCAGTATTTT.

This clonotype was detected ten times or more. The V gene is TRBV15, the J gene TRBJ2-5, with D uncertain. In germline, CDR1 is LNHNV, CDR2 YYDKDF (reference sequence). Trimming took off 2 bases at V and 5 bases at J, with 18 bases between the two ends. There are 16 residues in the CDR3. CDR3 sequence reads: CATSRKINEGRETQYF. CDR3 bases: TGTGCCACCAGCAGAAAGATTAATGAAGGTCGGGAGACCCAGTACTTC. Full variable domain (outside the CDR3, taken from reference TRBV15 and TRBJ2-5): DAMVIQNPRYQVTQFGKPVTLSCSQTLNHNVMYWYQQKSSQAPKLLFHYYDKDFNNEADTPDNFQSRRPNTSFCFLDIRSPGLGDTAMYLCATSRKINEGRETQYFGPGTRLLVL.

This clonotype has just a few counts. The gene calls are TRBV29-1 and TRBJ2-3; D call uncertain. CDR3 length: 14 residues. Germline CDR1 reads SQVTM; CDR2 reads ANQGSEA. Deletions cut 3 bases from V and 3 bases from J, with 13 bases between. CDR3 loop: CSVDVGIRTDTQYF. Here the CDR3 DNA reads TGCAGCGTTGATGTGGGGATAAGGACAGATACGCAGTATTTT.

This chain uses TRBV6-1 with TRBJ1-2, with TRBD1 matching 9 bases. This CDR3 contains 14 residues. The J segment lost 4 bases and the V segment lost 5 bases, leaving 5 bases of the junction unmatched. Germline V lookup: CDR1 MNHNS, CDR2 SASEGT. The CDR3 nucleotides read TGTGCCAGCAGTCCATTGACAGGGGGCTATGGCTACACCTTC. It translates to CASSPLTGGYGYTF.

This clonotype was detected only a few times. The gene calls are TRBV29-1 and TRBJ2-3; D call uncertain. Deletions cut 4 bases from V and 5 bases from J, with 7 bases between. The germline V gene has CDR1 SQVTM and CDR2 ANQGSEA. This CDR3 is 11 amino acids long. The CDR3 loop is CSVGGGDTQYF. In nucleotides, the CDR3 is TGCAGCGTTGGAGGTGGAGATACGCAGTATTTT.